This T cell receptor (beta chain) derives from a study of blood T cell repertoires in COVID-19 (dated by TCRdb to between 2020 and 2021). About the investigation overall: Samples covering the acute and convalescent phases of COVID-19 were provided by collaborators in the United States, Italy and Spain. The material from the prospective study consisted of cDNA or gDNA derived from T cells, B-cell-depleted T cells, or PBMCs. The dataset comprised deeply sampled blood TCRbeta repertoires from subjects exposed to, actively infected with, or recovered from COVID-19. A freely available public database, intended as a resource for researchers studying the immune response to SARS-CoV-2, is where the repertoires were released. Samples were obtained from the ongoing ImmuneRACE study (first 160 participants) and from roughly 1,300 subjects provided by 6 global collaborators. Nearly every sample came with metadata listing a de-identified subject ID, COVID-19 status, age in years and sex. Where HLA class I and class II types were available, the types were taken from metadata supplied by the sample provider, not from assay-based typing.

Each collaborating institution followed its own protocols to collect whole blood in K2EDTA tubes. Collaborator samples were shipped for TCRbeta analysis as frozen whole blood, isolated PBMCs, or DNA extracted from either sample type. What the study reported, not specific to this receptor: Clinical and demographic metadata were provided uncurated, with the amount varying by source and participant.

As concerns this clone: The antigen it recognizes is unknown. One base away there is no much larger clone; base qualities are not given.

The germline V gene provides CDR1 LGHNA and CDR2 YNFKEQ. Trimming at the junction amounts to 0 bases on V and 5 bases on J, and the germline ends lie 8 bases apart. Reading from cysteine to phenylalanine, the CDR3 counts 14 amino acids. CDR3 DNA is the only sequence kept; it has 42 bases, read in frame from the first base. The immunoSEQ Assay, a bias-controlled multiplex PCR, was used to amplify TCRbeta CDR3 regions from genomic DNA. For the original study's pipeline: The number of nucleated cells in each sample was estimated from the amplification of reference gene primers within the assay. To quantify the absolute abundance of each unique TCRbeta CDR3 rearrangement, sequence reads were collapsed and filtered. For each sample, productive Simpson clonality was calculated as the square root of Simpson's diversity index over productive rearrangements. TCRdb carries this immuneACCESS record with in-frame sequences only. Its versions omit some clonotypes, under half of them owing to an unresolved V gene in the studies checked, with the rest unexplained. Clonal size and the V and J genes are those of that table, whereas D and trimming came from the DNA. Present in this sample are about 160,000 clones, around 80% of which were seen just once. In total, the top ten clones hold 20% to 25% of the sample.

The sequence links TRBV4-2 to TRBJ1-5; the D gene is unclear. The TCR comes from a woman over 75 with acute or convalescent COVID-19. Sequenced input: peripheral blood. This receptor has the CDR3 CASSQDLVDQPQHF. The nucleotide sequence reads TGTGCCAGCAGCCAAGATTTGGTAGATCAGCCCCAGCATTTT.